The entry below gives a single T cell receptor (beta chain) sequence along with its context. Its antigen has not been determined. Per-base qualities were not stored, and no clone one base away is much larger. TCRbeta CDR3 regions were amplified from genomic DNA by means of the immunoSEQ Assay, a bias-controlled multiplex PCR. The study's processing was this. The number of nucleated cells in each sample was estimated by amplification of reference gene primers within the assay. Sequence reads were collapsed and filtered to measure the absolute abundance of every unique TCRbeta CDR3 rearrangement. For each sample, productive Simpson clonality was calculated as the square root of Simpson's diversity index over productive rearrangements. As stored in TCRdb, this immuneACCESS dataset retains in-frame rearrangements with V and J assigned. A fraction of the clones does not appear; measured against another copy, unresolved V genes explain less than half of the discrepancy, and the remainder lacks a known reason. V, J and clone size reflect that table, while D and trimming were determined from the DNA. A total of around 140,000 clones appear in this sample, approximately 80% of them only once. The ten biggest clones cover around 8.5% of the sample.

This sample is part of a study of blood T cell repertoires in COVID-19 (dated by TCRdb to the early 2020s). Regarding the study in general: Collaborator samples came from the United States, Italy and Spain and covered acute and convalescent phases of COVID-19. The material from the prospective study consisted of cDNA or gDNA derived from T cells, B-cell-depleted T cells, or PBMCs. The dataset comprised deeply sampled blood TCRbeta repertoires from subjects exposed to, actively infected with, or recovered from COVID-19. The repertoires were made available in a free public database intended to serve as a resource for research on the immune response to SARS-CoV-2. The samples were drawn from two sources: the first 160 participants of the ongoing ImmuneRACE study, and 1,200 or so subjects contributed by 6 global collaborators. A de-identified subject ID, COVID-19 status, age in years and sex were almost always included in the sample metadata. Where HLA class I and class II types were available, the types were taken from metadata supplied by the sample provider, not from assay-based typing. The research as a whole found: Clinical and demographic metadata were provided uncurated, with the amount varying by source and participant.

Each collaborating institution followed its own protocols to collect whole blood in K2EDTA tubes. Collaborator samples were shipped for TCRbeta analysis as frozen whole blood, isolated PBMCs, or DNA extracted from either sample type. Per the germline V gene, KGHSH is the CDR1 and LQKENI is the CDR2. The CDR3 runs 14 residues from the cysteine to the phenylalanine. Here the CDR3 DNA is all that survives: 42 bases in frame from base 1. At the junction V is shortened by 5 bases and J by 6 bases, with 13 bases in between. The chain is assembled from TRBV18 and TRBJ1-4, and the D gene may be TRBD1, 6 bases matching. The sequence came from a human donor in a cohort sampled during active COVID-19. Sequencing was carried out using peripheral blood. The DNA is TGTGCCAGCTCAGAAGGGGGATCGTATGAAAAACTGTTTTTT. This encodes CASSEGGSYEKLFF.